One sample yielded the 19 T cell receptor beta chains listed below, sequenced in a study of T cell responses to AZD1222 COVID-19 vaccine. Sequencing used immunoSEQ multiplex PCR; TCRdb keeps in-frame clones, though not all of them. This table holds around 94,000 clones, about 88% found once. Specimen: peripheral blood, collected on day 0 of AZD1222 vaccination. The receptors originated from an adult in good health.

The chain couples TRBV24-1 to TRBJ2-1; 11 positions match TRBD2. The CDR3 loop spans 16 amino acids. The germline gives CDR1 KGHDR, CDR2 SFDVKD. V dropped 3 bases and J dropped 4; count of bases not matched to a gene: 4. This CDR3 is CATSDQTSGEYNEQFF. CDR3 DNA: TGTGCCACCAGTGATCAGACTAGCGGGGAATACAATGAGCAGTTCTTC.

The rearrangement uses TRBV6-5 and TRBJ1-5; possible D gene TRBD1, 6 bases. CDR3 length equals 14 residues. Trimming shortened V by 5 bases and J by 6 bases, and 14 bases separated the two germline ends. Germline CDR1 reads MNHEY; CDR2 reads SVGAGI. The CDR3 protein is CASSRQATGQPQHF. CDR3 DNA sequence: TGTGCCAGCAGTCGACAGGCCACAGGTCAGCCCCAGCATTTT.

The CDR3 loop reads CASSQATPYNEKLFF. CDR3 coding DNA: TGCGCCAGCAGCCAAGCAACACCTTATAATGAAAAACTGTTTTTT. The chain has TRBV4-1 and TRBJ1-4; D uncertain. The CDR3 has 15 residues. Per the germline V gene, CDR1 is MGHRA and CDR2 is YSYEKL. V gave up 1 base and J gave up 4 bases, with 10 bases separating them.

The gene calls are TRBV29-1 and TRBJ1-3, with a possible D match to TRBD1 (6 bases). Trimming pared 6 bases from V and 7 bases from J, leaving 19 bases between. This CDR3 is 14 amino acids long. Germline CDR1 and CDR2: SQVTM and ANQGSEA. Here the CDR3 reads CSVLGYGGPNTIYF. The CDR3 DNA reads TGCAGCGTCCTGGGATACGGGGGCCCGAACACCATATATTTT.

V gene TRBV2 combines with J gene TRBJ1-5; 9 positions match TRBD1. The CDR3 loop spans 15 amino acids. Germline V gives CDR1 SNHLY, CDR2 FYNNEI. After removal of 5 bases from V and 5 bases from J, the junction contained 7 bases not matched to a gene. This chain's CDR3 is CASSISGTGYQPQHF. CDR3 nucleotide sequence: TGTGCCAGCAGTATATCCGGGACAGGGTATCAGCCCCAGCATTTT.

The J gene is TRBJ2-5, the V gene TRBV13, with D unclear. V lost 4 bases, J lost 5 bases, and 8 bases lay in between. CDR3 length: 12 residues. From germline, CDR1 is PRHDT and CDR2 FYEKMQ (reference sequence). In DNA, the CDR3 is TGTGCCAGCAGCTCCTGGGTGGAGACCCAGTACTTC. Its protein is CASSSWVETQYF.

In DNA, the CDR3 is TGTGCCAGCAGCGTAGACACAGGCCGGGGCTACACCTTC. Amino acids: CASSVDTGRGYTF. The chain combines TRBV9 with TRBJ1-2; tentatively, D is TRBD1 (5 bases). The germline gives CDR1 SGDLS, CDR2 YYNGEE. V shed 0 bases and J shed 8 bases, with 11 bases lying between them. This CDR3 is 13 amino acids long.

The V call is TRBV7-8, the J call TRBJ2-4, with 7 bases that match TRBD2. Germline CDR1 and CDR2: SGHVS and FQNEAQ. J lost 0 bases, V lost 4 bases, and 21 bases had no gene match. The CDR3 loop spans 21 amino acids. CDR3 in DNA: TGTGCCAGCAGCTCTCAAGAGTGGGCGGGAGACCCTCTACTAGCCAAAAACATTCAGTACTTC. Translated, it gives CASSSQEWAGDPLLAKNIQYF.

About this clone itself: The junction does not match germline at one end; this may be a read error. The rearrangement joins TRBV28 to TRBJ1-5, with D possibly TRBD1 on 6 matching bases. The germline CDR1 and CDR2 sequences are MDHEN and SYDVKM. CDR3 length: 14 residues. Here the CDR3 DNA reads TGTGCCAGCAGTATATGGGGGGCTGGGCAGCCCCAGCATTTT. Protein sequence: CASSIWGAGQPQHF.

The chain employs TRBV5-6 and TRBJ2-7; 9 positions match TRBD1. The CDR3 is made up of 17 amino acids. Germline assignment: CDR1 SGHDT and CDR2 YYEEEE. V trimming: 0 bases; J trimming: 3 bases; junction bases outside the gene matches: 10. The CDR3 DNA sequence: TGTGCCAGCAGCTTGGATTTTGGACAGGGGAACTACTACGAGCAGTACTTC. This sequence encodes CASSLDFGQGNYYEQYF.

V gene TRBV12-3 or TRBV12-4 combines with J gene TRBJ2-1; D is unresolved. The V end lost 7 bases, the J end lost 10 bases, and 17 bases lay between the germline ends. The CDR3 sequence is 13 residues long. CDR3 protein: CASTPPSLREQFF. In DNA, the CDR3 is TGTGCCAGCACTCCTCCGAGCCTCCGCGAGCAGTTCTTC.

The rearrangement links TRBV7-9 to TRBJ2-3; 13 nucleotides match TRBD2. CDR3 length: 16 amino acids. CDR1 is SEHNR and CDR2 is FQNEAQ in the germline V gene (reference sequence). The junction had 7 bases not matched to a gene; V was cut back by 5 bases and J by 5 bases. CDR3 sequence (DNA): TGTGCCAGCAGCGAACTAGCGGGGGGGCCGGTAGATACGCAGTATTTT. This codes for CASSELAGGPVDTQYF.

The chain carries TRBV19 and TRBJ2-2; D call uncertain. Trimming cost V 3 bases and J 7 bases, with 9 bases left between them. CDR1 and CDR2 (germline): LNHDA, SQIVND (reference sequence). The CDR3 extends over 13 amino acids. Here the CDR3 DNA reads TGTGCCAGTAGTATTTGGGCTCGCGGGGAGCTGTTTTTT. Its translation is CASSIWARGELFF.

This clone was detected only a few times. J is TRBJ1-5 and V is TRBV7-2, with D hard to call. The length of the CDR3 is 12 residues. The V and J ends lost 7 bases and 4 bases respectively, with 8 bases between them. Per the germline V gene, CDR1 is SGHTA and CDR2 is FQGNSA. The CDR3 region has the DNA TGTGCCAGCACCACAGCTAATCAGCCCCAGCATTTT. It encodes CASTTANQPQHF. The full variable domain, its missing parts supplied by reference TRBV7-2 and TRBJ1-5, is GAGVSQSPSNKVTEKGKDVELRCDPISGHTALYWYRQSLGQGLEFLIYFQGNSAPDKSGLPSDRFSAERTGGSVSTLTIQRTQQEDSAVYLCASTTANQPQHFGDGTRLSIL.

The CDR3 nucleotides are TGTGCCAGCAGTGAAGGCCCTAGCGGTAAATACGAGCAGTACTTC. Translating gives CASSEGPSGKYEQYF. The gene calls are TRBV6-1 and TRBJ2-7; 7 bases map to TRBD2. Germline assignment: CDR1 MNHNS and CDR2 SASEGT. The CDR3 spans 15 residues. J was trimmed by 4 bases and V by 1 base; bases with no gene match: 7.

The chain is built from TRBV7-9 and TRBJ2-7, with D unclear. Trimming left V 4 bases short and J 0 bases short, with 10 bases between. CDR3 length: 14 residues. Germline V gene sequence: CDR1 SEHNR, CDR2 FQNEAQ (reference sequence). The CDR3 protein is CASSSSMSSYEQYF. DNA for the CDR3: TGTGCCAGCAGCTCATCAATGAGCTCCTACGAGCAGTACTTC.

This clone was seen a single time. This chain links TRBV7-9 with TRBJ1-6, with TRBD1 matching over 11 bases. Losses at the gene ends were 4 bases for V and 10 bases for J; bases not matched to a gene: 6. The germline V gene encodes CDR1 SEHNR and CDR2 FQNEAQ (reference sequence). This CDR3 is built from 15 residues. The CDR3 protein is CASSYGTGGRSPLHF. DNA of the CDR3: TGTGCCAGCAGCTATGGGACAGGGGGACGGTCACCCCTCCACTTT.

V usage is TRBV28 and J usage is TRBJ1-5; D possibly corresponds to TRBD1 (5 bases). In germline, CDR1 is MDHEN, CDR2 SYDVKM. The CDR3 consists of 15 residues. Trimming shortened V by 6 bases and J by 0 bases, and 12 bases separated the two germline ends. CDR3 DNA: TGTGCCAGCAGCCAGGGCCTTTATAGCAATCAGCCCCAGCATTTT. Protein sequence: CASSQGLYSNQPQHF.

The chain uses TRBV28 and TRBJ1-4; 7 bases are shared with TRBD1. CDR3 size: 16 residues. Germline loops: CDR1 MDHEN, CDR2 SYDVKM. V gave up 2 bases and J gave up 8 bases; unmatched junction bases: 11. The CDR3 DNA is TGTGCCAGCAGTTTACTTACAGCAGGGGGTAGGGAAAAACTGTTTTTT. It encodes CASSLLTAGGREKLFF.